The rows below give T cell receptor beta chains drawn from one sample of a study of immune cell composition in non-small cell lung cancer. Repertoires were generated with immunoSEQ multiplex PCR, while TCRdb's copy carries only in-frame clones and drops some. The sample holds about 2,500 clones, roughly 86% seen once. Sequenced material: non-adjacent lung tissue. Every receptor here comes from a human donor with non-small cell lung cancer. Both conserved end residues are trimmed from each CDR3. D genes are given only for firm matches.

V,J,D,CDR3
TRBV10-2,TRBJ1-1,NA,ASTGGVGKTEAF
TRBV6-1,TRBJ1-1,NA,ASSEARRTEAF
TRBV7-9,TRBJ2-3,NA,ASSHGLEADTQY
TRBV12-5,TRBJ2-2,NA,ASGTVGTGELF
TRBV18,TRBJ1-5,NA,ASSPTGDNQPQH
TRBV13,TRBJ2-1,TRBD2,ASSPGLAGRSSYNEQF
TRBV13,TRBJ1-2,NA,ASRPLDRFNYGYT
TRBV5-1,TRBJ1-3,NA,ASSLTGSSGNTIY
TRBV15,TRBJ1-1,NA,ATSREGGTEAF
TRBV7-9,TRBJ1-4,TRBD1,ASSPDRINEKLF
TRBV5-4,TRBJ1-2,TRBD1,ASSLWGQAYGYT
TRBV12-5,TRBJ1-2,TRBD1,ASGLGNKGGEGYGYT
TRBV5-1,TRBJ2-2,NA,ASSPDTYTGELF
TRBV27,TRBJ1-1,NA,ASSWGGRTNTEAF
TRBV9,TRBJ2-1,TRBD2,ASSGSSSGRAPEQF
TRBV7-9,TRBJ2-1,NA,ASSREFGNEQF
TRBV30,TRBJ2-5,NA,AWTLQETQY
TRBV5-5,TRBJ2-5,NA,ASSQTSEETQY
TRBV6-1,TRBJ2-3,NA,ASSAPTGHAGTDTQY
TRBV20-1,TRBJ2-7,TRBD1,SASQGVGQY
TRBV27,TRBJ1-6,NA,ASSGSYNSPLH
TRBV10-3,TRBJ1-2,NA,AIYAEIYGYT
TRBV2,TRBJ2-6,NA,ASSEQGSGANVLT
TRBV7-9,TRBJ1-2,NA,ASSLVGVNYGYT
TRBV7-2,TRBJ2-2,NA,ASTSGNTGELF
TRBV28,TRBJ2-5,NA,ASSLQGQETQY
TRBV19,TRBJ1-2,TRBD1,ASNNIRVDRGHT
TRBV5-1,TRBJ2-1,NA,ASSPRAYNEQF
TRBV27,TRBJ2-5,NA,ASSRQGEETQY
TRBV6-1,TRBJ1-2,NA,ASSLIVGDGYT
TRBV7-9,TRBJ2-1,TRBD1,ASSTGQGRSNEQF
TRBV6-6,TRBJ2-6,TRBD1,ASSYSTGVGANVLT
TRBV6-6,TRBJ1-4,NA,ASSTHLRVGNEKLF
TRBV4-2,TRBJ1-2,TRBD1,ASSPGTPGTANYGYT
TRBV19,TRBJ2-7,NA,ASSIGNFGSYEQY
TRBV6-1,TRBJ1-5,TRBD1,ASSEVEGGDQPQH
TRBV4-1,TRBJ2-2,TRBD2,ASSQTSGRRSGELF
TRBV6-5,TRBJ2-1,TRBD2,ASSPQSGGYNEQF
TRBV6-6,TRBJ1-5,NA,ASRLSDSSNQPQH
TRBV7-4,TRBJ1-2,NA,ASSVVGREGGYT
TRBV21-1,TRBJ2-2,NA,ASSRSRGSTGELF
TRBV6-1,TRBJ1-5,TRBD1,ASSGGQARQPQH
TRBV2,TRBJ2-5,NA,ASSGTPGRTQY
TRBV28,TRBJ1-5,TRBD1,ASSLSGDRVLPQH
TRBV5-6,TRBJ1-1,NA,ASTQYSFTEAF